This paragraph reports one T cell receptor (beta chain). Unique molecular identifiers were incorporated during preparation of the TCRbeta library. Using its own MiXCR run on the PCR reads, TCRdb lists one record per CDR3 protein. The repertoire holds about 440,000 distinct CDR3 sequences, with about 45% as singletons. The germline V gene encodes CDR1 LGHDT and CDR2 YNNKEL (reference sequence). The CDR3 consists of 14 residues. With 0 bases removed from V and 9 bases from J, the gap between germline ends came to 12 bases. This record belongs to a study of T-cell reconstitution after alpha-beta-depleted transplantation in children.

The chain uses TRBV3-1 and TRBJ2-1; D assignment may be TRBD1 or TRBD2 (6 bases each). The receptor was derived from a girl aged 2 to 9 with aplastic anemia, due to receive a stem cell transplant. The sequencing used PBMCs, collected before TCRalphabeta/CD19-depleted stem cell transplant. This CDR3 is CASSQDAGQVEQFF. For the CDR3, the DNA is TGTGCCAGCAGCCAAGATGCGGGACAAGTTGAGCAGTTCTTC.